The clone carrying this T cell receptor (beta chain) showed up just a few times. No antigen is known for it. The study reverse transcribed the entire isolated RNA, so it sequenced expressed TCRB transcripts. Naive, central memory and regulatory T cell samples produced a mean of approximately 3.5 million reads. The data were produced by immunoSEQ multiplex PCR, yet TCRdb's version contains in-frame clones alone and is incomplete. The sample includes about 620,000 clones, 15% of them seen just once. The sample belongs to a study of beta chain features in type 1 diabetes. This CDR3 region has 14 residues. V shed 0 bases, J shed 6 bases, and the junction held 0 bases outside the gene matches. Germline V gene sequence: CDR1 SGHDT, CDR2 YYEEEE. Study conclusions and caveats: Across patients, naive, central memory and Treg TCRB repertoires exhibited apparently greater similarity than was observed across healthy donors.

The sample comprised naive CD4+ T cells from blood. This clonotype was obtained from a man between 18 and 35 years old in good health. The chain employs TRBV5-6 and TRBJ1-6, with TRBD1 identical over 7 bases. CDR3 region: CASSLGQGNSPLHF. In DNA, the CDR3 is TGTGCCAGCAGCTTGGGACAGGGTAATTCACCCCTCCACTTT.